One sample yielded the 12 T cell receptor beta chains listed below, sequenced in a study of human T cells and chemical hapten exposure. TCRdb itself ran the RACE reads through MiXCR, one entry per CDR3 protein. The repertoire holds approximately 89,000 distinct CDR3 sequences, with around 6.7% as singletons. Time point specified: patch test 2, 6 weeks after DPC sensitization. Treatment defined: therapeutic diphenylcyclopropenone sensitization with weekly scalp DPC. Sequenced here: whole blood, sampled in connection with sensitization to the hapten diphenylcyclopropenone (DPC). The receptor set was obtained from a woman aged 25 to 39 with alopecia areata. Some clones in this sample may be carry-over from other donors' samples.

The chain is built from TRBV20-1 and TRBJ2-3; D is possibly TRBD1 (6 bases). CDR3 length equals 15 residues. The germline gives CDR1 DFQATT, CDR2 SNEGSKA (reference sequence). V lost 6 bases, J lost 6 bases, and 22 bases lay in between. The chain's CDR3 is CSARYAQGIYDTQYF. CDR3 in DNA: TGCAGTGCCCGCTACGCACAGGGCATATACGATACGCAGTATTTT.

This clonotype turned up a few times. V and J are TRBV19 and TRBJ1-1; no reliable D call. The length of the CDR3 is 13 residues. Trimming took 3 bases from V and 6 from J, leaving 11 bases between them. The germline V gene encodes CDR1 LNHDA and CDR2 SQIVND (reference sequence). The CDR3 here is CASSIGGSAEAFF. CDR3 DNA sequence: TGTGCCAGTAGTATTGGAGGGTCGGCTGAAGCTTTCTTT.

This clonotype was counted only a few times. CDR3 nucleotides: TGTGCCAGCACCCCGGCGGGGACAGAAGAGACCCAGTACTTC. Its translation: CASTPAGTEETQYF. This chain joins TRBV7-9 and TRBJ2-5, with D perhaps TRBD1 (7 bases). Trimming cost V 7 bases and J 3 bases, with 15 bases left between them. The CDR3 extends over 14 amino acids. Germline-derived CDR1 and CDR2 are SEHNR and FQNEAQ (reference sequence).

This clonotype was detected ten times or more. This chain joins TRBV12-3 or TRBV12-4 and TRBJ2-1, with TRBD1 as a possible D gene (6 bases). This CDR3 region has 16 residues. Trimming pared 6 bases from V and 0 bases from J, leaving 15 bases between. The CDR3 DNA is TGTGCCAGCAGCCCACAGGGCCACCTCTCCTACAATGAGCAGTTCTTC. This codes for CASSPQGHLSYNEQFF.

This clonotype was seen repeatedly, ten times or more. The CDR3 sequence is CSVSQGWGGAPTDTQYF. CDR3 sequence (DNA): TGCAGTGTATCACAGGGATGGGGGGGGGCCCCCACAGATACGCAGTATTTT. The chain joins TRBV20-1 to TRBJ2-3; D possibly corresponds to TRBD2 (7 bases). Trimming cost V 7 bases and J 2 bases, with 25 bases left between them. CDR3 length: 17 amino acids. CDR1 DFQATT and CDR2 SNEGSKA come from the germline V gene (reference sequence).

V and J are TRBV18 and TRBJ2-1, with D unclear. V was clipped by 1 base and J by 10 bases, with 5 bases between them. Germline-derived CDR1 and CDR2 are KGHSH and LQKENI. This CDR3 region has 11 residues. The CDR3 DNA is TGTGCCAGCTCACCACAACCCGAGCAGTTCTTC. Protein product: CASSPQPEQFF.

There are many counts of this clonotype. In DNA form, the CDR3 reads TGCAGTGCTCCTCGTATAGCGGGAGAAAACAATGAGCAGTTCTTC. Its translation is CSAPRIAGENNEQFF. This chain connects TRBV20-1 to TRBJ2-1; 9 positions agree with TRBD2. The length of the CDR3 is 15 residues. Trimming removed 5 bases from V and 5 bases from J; junction bases left unmatched: 10. Germline lookup yields CDR1 DFQATT and CDR2 SNEGSKA (reference sequence).

In nucleotides, the CDR3 is TGTGCCAGCAGTGAGACGGGTCAGCCCCAGCATTTT. Its translation is CASSETGQPQHF. The chain links TRBV2 to TRBJ1-5; D uncertain. This CDR3 has 12 amino acids. V lost 3 bases and J lost 6, with 6 bases in between. Germline V gene data show CDR1 as SNHLY and CDR2 as FYNNEI.

This clonotype was found many times. The V call is TRBV6-5, the J call TRBJ2-2, with 8 bases that match TRBD2. The length of the CDR3 is 16 residues. Germline-derived CDR1 and CDR2 are MNHEY and SVGAGI. V was clipped by 2 bases and J by 6 bases; unmatched bases: 8. CDR3 nucleotides: TGTGCCAGCAGTTACGAGCGAGCGGGGGATCCCGGGGAGCTGTTTTTT. This codes for CASSYERAGDPGELFF.

This clonotype was recorded at least ten times. The chain employs TRBV25-1 and TRBJ1-1, with D perhaps matching TRBD1 (5 bases). The CDR3 is 14 amino acids. Deletions cut 6 bases from V and 0 bases from J, with 11 bases between. Germline V gene lookup returns CDR1 MGHDK and CDR2 SYGVNS. Here the CDR3 DNA reads TGTGCCAGCAGGACAGACTTCATGAACACTGAAGCTTTCTTT. Its translation is CASRTDFMNTEAFF.

This clonotype occurred many times. The chain employs TRBV2 and TRBJ1-1; D is unclear. The germline CDR1 and CDR2 sequences are SNHLY and FYNNEI. Deletions cut 4 bases from V and 5 bases from J, with 14 bases between. The CDR3 has 14 residues. DNA of the CDR3: TGTGCCAGCAGTGTCCGGAGGAGTGAGACTGAAGCTTTCTTT. It specifies CASSVRRSETEAFF.

The rearrangement joins TRBV6-5 to TRBJ1-1; 7 nucleotides agree with TRBD1. After removal of 6 bases from V and 3 bases from J, the junction contained 10 bases not matched to a gene. This CDR3 is built from 15 residues. The germline V gene has CDR1 MNHEY and CDR2 SVGAGI. The CDR3 nucleotides read TGTGCCAGCAGCCTTAACGACAGGGTGGACACTGAAGCTTTCTTT. Translated, it gives CASSLNDRVDTEAFF.